This T cell receptor (beta chain) was identified in a study of human T cells and chemical hapten exposure. Study details: Patients received weekly diphenylcyclopropenone doses to the scalp throughout the roughly 24-week study.

This clonotype was observed at least ten times. TCRdb itself ran the RACE reads through MiXCR, one entry per CDR3 protein. This table holds around 110,000 distinct CDR3 sequences, about 10% found once. The CDR3 has 12 amino acids. The ends lost 6 bases at V and 4 bases at J; junction bases unmatched: 4. CDR1 and CDR2 from the germline V gene are DFQATT and SNEGSKA (reference sequence). As for time point: patch test 3, about 24 weeks after DPC sensitization. Noted treatment: therapeutic diphenylcyclopropenone sensitization with weekly scalp DPC. The sequences come from whole blood, collected in connection with sensitization to the hapten diphenylcyclopropenone (DPC). This rearrangement joins TRBV20-1 to TRBJ1-2; 8 bases map to TRBD1. The TCR sequence derives from a woman aged 45-65 years with alopecia areata. Some clones in this sample may be carry-over from other donors' samples. The CDR3 nucleotides are TGCAGTGCGGTGGGGACAGGCTATGGCTACACCTTC. Residues: CSAVGTGYGYTF.